A single sample is the source of the 17 T cell receptor beta chains below, sequenced in a study of T-cell reconstitution after alpha-beta-depleted transplantation in children. Preparation of the TCRbeta library was carried out with unique molecular identifiers. TCRdb called the PCR reads again in MiXCR, with one record for every CDR3 protein. The data show 85,000 to 120,000 distinct CDR3 sequences, over 6% seen once. The specimen comprised PBMCs, sampled before TCRalphabeta/CD19-depleted stem cell transplant. Source of these receptors: a boy aged 2 to 10 with acute lymphoblastic leukemia, due to receive a stem cell transplant.

This clonotype was counted at least ten times. The genes are TRBV4-3 and TRBJ1-3; D remains ambiguous. The CDR3 is made up of 14 amino acids. Germline V gene lookup returns CDR1 LGHNA and CDR2 YSLEER. V was pared by 4 bases and J by 2 bases, with 9 bases between. CDR3 DNA sequence: TGCGCCAGCAGCCTCCTCCTTACTGGAAACACCATATATTTT. Translation: CASSLLLTGNTIYF.

This chain uses TRBV28 with TRBJ1-2; no definite D call. Per the germline V gene, CDR1 is MDHEN and CDR2 is SYDVKM. The CDR3 covers 13 residues. V was trimmed by 8 bases and J by 0 bases, leaving 10 bases between them. CDR3 region: CASERPPNYGYTF. The CDR3 DNA follows: TGTGCCAGCGAACGGCCTCCTAACTATGGCTACACCTTC.

This clonotype was seen ten or more times. The chain combines TRBV4-1 with TRBJ1-2, with D perhaps TRBD1 (5 bases). Germline CDR1 MGHRA, CDR2 YSYEKL. Between the trimmed V and J ends, which lost 4 bases and 4 bases, there was a span of 16 bases. The CDR3 has 15 amino acids. The CDR3 coding sequence is TGCGCCAGCAGCCCAAGAGAGGGGTTTAGCTATGGCTACACCTTC. Its translation is CASSPREGFSYGYTF.

This clonotype has more than one count but fewer than ten. This chain links TRBV6-1 with TRBJ2-1; D remains unclear. The V gene's germline CDR1 is MNHNS and CDR2 SASEGT. This CDR3 has 15 amino acids. Trimming removed 6 bases at V and 6 bases at J, with 18 bases between. The CDR3 protein is CASRGQLGVSNEQFF. DNA of the CDR3: TGTGCCAGCAGGGGCCAGCTTGGAGTCTCCAATGAGCAGTTCTTC.

The chain uses TRBV20-1 and TRBJ1-5; weak D call: TRBD1 (6 bases). The CDR3 is made up of 16 amino acids. Germline loops: CDR1 DFQATT, CDR2 SNEGSKA (reference sequence). The V and J ends lost 1 base and 0 bases respectively, with 13 bases between them. The CDR3 loop is CSARVRGVDSNQPQHF. CDR3 sequence (DNA): TGCAGTGCTAGAGTCAGGGGTGTAGATAGCAATCAGCCCCAGCATTTT.

This clonotype was counted ten times or more. The chain links TRBV9 to TRBJ2-1; D not resolved. From germline, CDR1 is SGDLS and CDR2 YYNGEE. The CDR3 is made up of 11 amino acids. V shed 0 bases and J shed 8 bases, with 3 bases lying between them. CDR3 sequence: CASSVGDEQFF. In DNA form, the CDR3 reads TGTGCCAGCAGCGTAGGCGATGAGCAGTTCTTC.

The table lists this clonotype with many counts. The chain is built from TRBV25-1 and TRBJ1-3; 7 nucleotides line up with TRBD1. Germline lookup yields CDR1 MGHDK and CDR2 SYGVNS. The CDR3 spans 19 residues. J gave up 5 bases and V 2 bases, and 18 bases lay outside the gene matches. The CDR3 here is CASSEIGGGGTDPRNTIYF. DNA of the CDR3: TGTGCCAGCAGTGAAATAGGAGGGGGGGGGACAGACCCTCGAAACACCATATATTTT.

As regards this clonotype: This may stem from a read error, because a much larger clone lies one nucleotide away. The chain has TRBV28 and TRBJ2-3; 8 positions agree with TRBD1. The germline gives CDR1 MDHEN, CDR2 SYDVKM. This CDR3 contains 12 residues. CDR3 amino acids: CASSLAQGARGF. CDR3 coding DNA: TGTGCCAGCAGTTTAGCCCAGGGGGCACGTGGTTTT. The whole variable domain, remainder taken from reference TRBV28 and TRBJ2-3, is DVKVTQSSRYLVKRTGEKVFLECVQDMDHENMFWYRQDPGLGLRLIYFSYDVKMKEKGDIPEGYSVSREKKERFSLILESASTNQTSMYLCASSLAQGARGFGPGTRLTVL.

This clonotype occurred many times. The CDR3 DNA sequence: TGTGCCAGCAGTTTCGACGGCTACGAGCAGTACTTC. Translated, it gives CASSFDGYEQYF. The gene calls are TRBV12-3 or TRBV12-4 and TRBJ2-7; D not certain. V lost 3 bases and J lost 3, with 6 bases in between. The CDR3 is made up of 12 amino acids.

The V gene is TRBV5-1, the J gene TRBJ1-1, with D possibly being TRBD1 (6 bases). Trimming took off 4 bases at V and 2 bases at J, with 12 bases between the two ends. The CDR3 has 14 residues. CDR1 is SGHRS, CDR2 YFSETQ, per germline. CDR3 in amino acids: CASSQVGGNTEAFF. CDR3 DNA sequence: TGCGCCAGCAGCCAGGTGGGGGGCAACACTGAAGCTTTCTTT.

This chain connects TRBV7-9 to TRBJ2-3; 10 positions agree with TRBD2. Trimming at V came to 5 bases and at J to 0 bases, leaving 5 bases not matched to a gene. This CDR3 region has 16 residues. Germline CDR1 reads SEHNR; CDR2 reads FQNEAQ (reference sequence). CDR3 protein: CASSASLAGSTDTQYF. For the CDR3, the DNA is TGTGCCAGCAGCGCATCACTAGCGGGAAGCACAGATACGCAGTATTTT.

The V gene is TRBV7-2, the J gene TRBJ1-2, with 7 nucleotides matching TRBD1. This CDR3 contains 16 residues. Germline-derived CDR1 and CDR2 are SGHTA and FQGNSA. The trim removed 1 base at V and 2 bases at J, leaving 7 bases unmatched. The CDR3 region has the DNA TGTGCCAGCAGCTTAGAAGGGACAGTTTTCAACTATGGCTACACCTTC. Translation: CASSLEGTVFNYGYTF.

The table lists this clonotype with many counts. The chain carries TRBV27 and TRBJ2-7; the match to TRBD2 covers 11 bases. The ends lost 3 bases at V and 7 bases at J; junction bases unmatched: 11. The length of the CDR3 is 16 residues. CDR1 and CDR2 from the germline V gene are MNHEY and SMNVEV (reference sequence). The CDR3, as DNA: TGTGCCAGCAGTTTCAATCGACTAGCGGGGTCTGGAGAGCAGTACTTC. It encodes CASSFNRLAGSGEQYF.

The sample holds many counts of this clonotype. The V and J genes are TRBV7-2 and TRBJ1-6; D is perhaps TRBD1 (5 bases). The V gene's germline CDR1 is SGHTA and CDR2 FQGNSA. V lost 1 base, J lost 0 bases, and 10 bases lay in between. This CDR3 is built from 17 residues. CDR3 loop: CASSLVGRGSYNSPLHF. Written as DNA, the CDR3 is TGTGCCAGCAGCTTAGTGGGAAGGGGCTCCTATAATTCACCCCTCCACTTT.

This clonotype was seen more than once but under ten times. The rearrangement links TRBV15 to TRBJ2-3; 14 bases align to TRBD2. In germline, CDR1 is LNHNV, CDR2 YYDKDF (reference sequence). The V segment lost 1 base and the J segment 6 bases; nucleotides outside the gene matches: 6. The CDR3 totals 17 residues. The CDR3 nucleotides read TGTGCCACCAGCAGAGGTCTGACTAGCGGGGGGGTGGATACGCAGTATTTT. It yields the protein CATSRGLTSGGVDTQYF.

This clonotype showed up many times. The chain recombines TRBV19 with TRBJ2-2; 7 nucleotides line up with TRBD2. The germline gives CDR1 LNHDA, CDR2 SQIVND (reference sequence). The CDR3 runs 15 residues. Trimming removed 2 bases from V and 2 bases from J; junction bases left unmatched: 2. The DNA for the CDR3 is TGTGCCAGTAGTATACTAGCGGTCAACACCGGGGAGCTGTTTTTT. Protein: CASSILAVNTGELFF.

The gene calls are TRBV5-1 and TRBJ2-3; 7 nucleotides align to TRBD2. The CDR3 is made up of 15 amino acids. V was pared by 1 base and J by 3 bases, with 5 bases of the junction left unmatched. Germline CDR1 is SGHRS and CDR2 is YFSETQ. The CDR3 nucleotides are TGCGCCAGCAGCTTGCCAAGCGGGGTGACAGATACGCAGTATTTT. Encoded protein: CASSLPSGVTDTQYF.